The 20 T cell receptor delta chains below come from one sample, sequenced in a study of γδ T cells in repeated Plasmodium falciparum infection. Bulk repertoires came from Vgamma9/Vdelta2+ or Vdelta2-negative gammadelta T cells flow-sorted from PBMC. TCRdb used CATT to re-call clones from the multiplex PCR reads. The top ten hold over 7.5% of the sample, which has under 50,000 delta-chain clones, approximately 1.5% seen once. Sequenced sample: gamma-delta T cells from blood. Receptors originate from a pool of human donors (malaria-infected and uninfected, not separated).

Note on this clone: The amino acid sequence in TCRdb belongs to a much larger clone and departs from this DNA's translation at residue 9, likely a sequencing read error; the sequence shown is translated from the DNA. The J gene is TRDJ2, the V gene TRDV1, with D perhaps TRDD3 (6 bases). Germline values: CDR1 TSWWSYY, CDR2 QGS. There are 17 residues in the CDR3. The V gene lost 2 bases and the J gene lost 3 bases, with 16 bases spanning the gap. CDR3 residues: CALGEVVLGPVTAQLFF. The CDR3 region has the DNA TGTGCTCTTGGGGAAGTAGTACTGGGTCCAGTGACAGCACAACTCTTCTTT.

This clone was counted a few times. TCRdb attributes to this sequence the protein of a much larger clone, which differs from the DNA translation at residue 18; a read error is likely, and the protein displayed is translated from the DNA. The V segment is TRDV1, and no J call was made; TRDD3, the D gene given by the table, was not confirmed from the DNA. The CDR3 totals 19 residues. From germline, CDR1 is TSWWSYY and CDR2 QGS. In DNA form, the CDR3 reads TGTGCTCTTGGGGATGGAGTCCTATGGCTGGGGGCGCACACCGATAAACTCACCTTT. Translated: CALGDGVLWLGAHTDKLTF.

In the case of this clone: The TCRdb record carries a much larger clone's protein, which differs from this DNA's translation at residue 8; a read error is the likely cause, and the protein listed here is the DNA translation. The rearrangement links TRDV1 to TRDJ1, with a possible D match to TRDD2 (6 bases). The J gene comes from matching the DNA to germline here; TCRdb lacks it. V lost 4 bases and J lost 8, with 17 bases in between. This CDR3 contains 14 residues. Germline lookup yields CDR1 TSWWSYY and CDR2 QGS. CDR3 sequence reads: CALGATSSRGKLIF. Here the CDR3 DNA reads TGTGCTCTTGGGGCCACTTCCTCCCGGGGGAAACTCATCTTT.

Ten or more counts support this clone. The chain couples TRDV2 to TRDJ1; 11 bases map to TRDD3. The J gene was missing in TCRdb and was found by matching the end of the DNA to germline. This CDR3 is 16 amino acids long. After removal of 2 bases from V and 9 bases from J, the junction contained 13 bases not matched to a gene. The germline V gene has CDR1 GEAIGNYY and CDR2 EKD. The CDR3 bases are TGTGCCTGTGACAGTATGGGGGATACGCGGGGGGGAGAACTCATCTTT. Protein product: CACDSMGDTRGGELIF.

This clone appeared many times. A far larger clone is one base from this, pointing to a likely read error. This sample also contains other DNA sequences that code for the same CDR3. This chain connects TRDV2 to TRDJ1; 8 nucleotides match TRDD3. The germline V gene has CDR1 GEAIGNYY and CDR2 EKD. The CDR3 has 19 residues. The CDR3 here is CACDTVIQLGVRHTDKLIF. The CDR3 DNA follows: TGTGCCTGTGACACCGTTATCCAACTGGGGGTTCGGCACACCGATAAGCTCATCTTT.

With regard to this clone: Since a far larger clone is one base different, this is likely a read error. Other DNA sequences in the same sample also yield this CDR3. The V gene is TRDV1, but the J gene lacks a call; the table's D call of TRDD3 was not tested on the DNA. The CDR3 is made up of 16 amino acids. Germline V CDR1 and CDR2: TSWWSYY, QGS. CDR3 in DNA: TGTGCTCTTGTGGGGGCGGACGAGTGGGGACCCGATAAACTTATCTTT. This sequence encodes CALVGADEWGPDKLIF.

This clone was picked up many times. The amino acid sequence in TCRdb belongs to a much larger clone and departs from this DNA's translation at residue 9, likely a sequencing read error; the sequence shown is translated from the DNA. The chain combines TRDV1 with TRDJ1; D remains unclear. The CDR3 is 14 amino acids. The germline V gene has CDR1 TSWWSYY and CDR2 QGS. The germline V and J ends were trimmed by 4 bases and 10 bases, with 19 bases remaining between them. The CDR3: CALGGLSLSTVLIF. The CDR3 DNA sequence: TGTGCTCTTGGGGGCCTATCACTCAGCACGGTACTCATCTTT.

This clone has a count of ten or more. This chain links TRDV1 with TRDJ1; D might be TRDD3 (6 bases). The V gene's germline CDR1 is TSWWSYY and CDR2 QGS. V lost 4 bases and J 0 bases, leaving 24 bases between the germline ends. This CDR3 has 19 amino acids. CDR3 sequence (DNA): TGTGCTCTTGGGGCTTTCCTTTTGGGGGGACTACCGTACACCGATAAACTCATCTTT. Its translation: CALGAFLLGGLPYTDKLIF.

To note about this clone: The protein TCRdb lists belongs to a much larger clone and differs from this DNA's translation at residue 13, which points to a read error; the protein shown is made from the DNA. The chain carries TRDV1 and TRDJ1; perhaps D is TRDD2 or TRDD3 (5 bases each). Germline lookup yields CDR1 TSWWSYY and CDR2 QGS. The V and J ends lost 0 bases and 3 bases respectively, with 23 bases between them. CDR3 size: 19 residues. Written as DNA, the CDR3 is TGTGCTCTTGGGGAACTCAGGGCCTACCCGGGGAGACAGGCCGATAAACTCATCTTT. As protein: CALGELRAYPGRQADKLIF.

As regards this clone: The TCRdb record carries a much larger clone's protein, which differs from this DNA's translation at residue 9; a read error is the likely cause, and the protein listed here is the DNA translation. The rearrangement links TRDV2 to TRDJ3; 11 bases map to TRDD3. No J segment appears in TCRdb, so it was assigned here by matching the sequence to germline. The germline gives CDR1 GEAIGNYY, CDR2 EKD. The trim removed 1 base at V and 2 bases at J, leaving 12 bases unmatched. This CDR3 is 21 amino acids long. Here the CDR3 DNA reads TGTGCCTGTGACACGGCCCTGTTGGTTGGGGGATACGCCTGGGACACCCGACAGATGTTTTTC. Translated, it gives CACDTALLVGGYAWDTRQMFF.

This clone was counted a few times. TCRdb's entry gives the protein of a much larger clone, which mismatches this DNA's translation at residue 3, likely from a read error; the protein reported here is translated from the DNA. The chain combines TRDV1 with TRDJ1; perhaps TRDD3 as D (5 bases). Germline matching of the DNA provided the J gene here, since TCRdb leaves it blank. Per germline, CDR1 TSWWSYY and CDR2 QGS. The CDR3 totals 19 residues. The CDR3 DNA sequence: TGTGCTCCTGGGCATACTTCAAGCTGGGTGGTTCTGTACACCGATAAACTCATCTTT. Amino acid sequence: CAPGHTSSWVVLYTDKLIF.

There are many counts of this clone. The CDR3 nucleotides read TGTGCTCTTGGGGAACGAGATCCTCCTAGGAATTGGGGGACCCTCCGCATATTCTCCGATAAACTCATCTTT. Its translation is CALGERDPPRNWGTLRIFSDKLIF. The chain couples TRDV1 to TRDJ1; 7 bases map to TRDD3. CDR3 length: 24 residues. Germline CDR1 reads TSWWSYY; CDR2 reads QGS. Germline trimming cut 1 base from V and 3 bases from J; bases unmatched to any gene: 32.

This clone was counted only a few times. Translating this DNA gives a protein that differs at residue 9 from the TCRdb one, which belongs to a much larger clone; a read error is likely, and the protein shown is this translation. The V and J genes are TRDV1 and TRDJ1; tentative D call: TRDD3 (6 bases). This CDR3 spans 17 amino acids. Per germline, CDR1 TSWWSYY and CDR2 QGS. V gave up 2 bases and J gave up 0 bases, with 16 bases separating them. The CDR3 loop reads CALGESHWELHTDKLIF. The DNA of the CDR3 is TGTGCTCTTGGGGAAAGCCACTGGGAGCTCCACACCGATAAACTCATCTTT.

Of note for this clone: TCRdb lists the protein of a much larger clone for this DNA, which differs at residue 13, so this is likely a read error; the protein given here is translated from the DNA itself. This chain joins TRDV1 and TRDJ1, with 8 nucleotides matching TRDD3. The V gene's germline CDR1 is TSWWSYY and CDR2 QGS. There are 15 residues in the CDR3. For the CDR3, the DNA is TGTGCTCTTGGGGAACTAGGAGGGATACGCATTAAACACATCTTT. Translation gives CALGELGGIRIKHIF.

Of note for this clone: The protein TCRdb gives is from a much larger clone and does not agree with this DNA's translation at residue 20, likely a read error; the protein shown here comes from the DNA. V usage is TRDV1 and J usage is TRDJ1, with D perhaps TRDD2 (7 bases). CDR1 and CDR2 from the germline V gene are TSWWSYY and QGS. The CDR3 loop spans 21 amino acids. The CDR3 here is CALGEVFLPSTLGINSDKLTF. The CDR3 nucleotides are TGTGCTCTTGGGGAGGTATTCCTACCCTCAACGCTGGGGATCAATAGCGATAAACTCACCTTT.

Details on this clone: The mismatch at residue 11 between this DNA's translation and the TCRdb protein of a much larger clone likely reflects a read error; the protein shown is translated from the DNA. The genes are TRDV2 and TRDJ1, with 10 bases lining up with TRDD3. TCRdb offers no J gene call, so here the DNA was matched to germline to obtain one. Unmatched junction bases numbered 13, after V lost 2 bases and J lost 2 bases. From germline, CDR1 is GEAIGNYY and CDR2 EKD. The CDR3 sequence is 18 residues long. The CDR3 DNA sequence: TGTGCCTGTGACAAGGGGGATACGGCCACACCGCAGACCGATAAACTCATCTTT. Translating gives CACDKGDTATPQTDKLIF.

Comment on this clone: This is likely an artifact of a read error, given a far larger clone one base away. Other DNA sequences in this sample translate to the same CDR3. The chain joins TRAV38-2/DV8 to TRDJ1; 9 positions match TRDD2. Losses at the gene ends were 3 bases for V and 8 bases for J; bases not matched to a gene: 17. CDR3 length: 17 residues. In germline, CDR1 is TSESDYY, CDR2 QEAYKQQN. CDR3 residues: CAYRTPGLPTPLSKLIF. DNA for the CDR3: TGTGCTTATAGGACCCCAGGCCTTCCTACCCCGCTATCGAAACTCATCTTT.

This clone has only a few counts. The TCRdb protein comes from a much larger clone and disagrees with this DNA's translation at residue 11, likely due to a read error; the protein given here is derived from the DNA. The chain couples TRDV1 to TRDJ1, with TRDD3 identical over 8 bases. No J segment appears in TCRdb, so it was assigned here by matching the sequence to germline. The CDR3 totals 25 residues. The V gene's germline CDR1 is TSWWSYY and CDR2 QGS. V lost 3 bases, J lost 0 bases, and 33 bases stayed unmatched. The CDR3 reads CALGDLRPSRAYWGSPRVNTDKLIF. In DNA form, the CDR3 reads TGTGCTCTTGGGGACCTACGGCCTTCCCGAGCCTACTGGGGGTCTCCCCGCGTGAACACCGATAAACTCATCTTT.

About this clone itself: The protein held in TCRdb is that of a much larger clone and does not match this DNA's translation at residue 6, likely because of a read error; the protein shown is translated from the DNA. The CDR3 is CACDTRGINTDKLIF. The CDR3 DNA sequence: TGTGCCTGTGACACGAGAGGGATAAACACCGATAAACTCATCTTT. This chain joins TRDV2 and TRDJ1, with a tentative D call TRDD3 (6 bases). The J gene was not available in TCRdb and was assigned here by matching the DNA to germline segments. V was trimmed by 1 base and J by 0 bases, leaving 11 bases between them. This CDR3 spans 15 amino acids. Per germline, CDR1 GEAIGNYY and CDR2 EKD.

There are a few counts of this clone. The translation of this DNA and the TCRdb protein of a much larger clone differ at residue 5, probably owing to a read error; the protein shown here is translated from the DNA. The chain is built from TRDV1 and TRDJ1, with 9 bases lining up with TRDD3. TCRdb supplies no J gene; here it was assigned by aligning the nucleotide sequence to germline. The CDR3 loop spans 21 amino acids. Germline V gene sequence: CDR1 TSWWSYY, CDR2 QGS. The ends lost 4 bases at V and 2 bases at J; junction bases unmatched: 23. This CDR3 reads CALGGLGVPVLGDLSTDKLIF. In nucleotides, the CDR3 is TGTGCTCTTGGGGGACTGGGAGTCCCGGTACTGGGGGACCTCTCTACCGATAAACTCATCTTT.